A single sample gave rise to the 9 T cell receptor beta chains below, sequenced in a study of blood T cell repertoires in COVID-19. Profiled with immunoSEQ multiplex PCR; TCRdb holds only in-frame clones, not every one. Counted here are some 270,000 clones, just under 90% occurring once; the ten biggest clones make up over 4%. Sequencing input: PBMCs or T cells enriched from blood (not recorded which). The receptors come from a woman aged 25 to 45 with acute COVID-19.

The gene calls are TRBV23-1 and TRBJ2-3; 13 bases line up with TRBD2. TRBV23-1 is marked as an open reading frame, function uncertain. The CDR3 spans 20 residues. Trimming cost V 2 bases and J 5 bases; bases outside gene matches: 16. This chain's CDR3 is CASSQRRGTSGKVTEDTQYF. The CDR3, as DNA: TGCGCCAGCAGTCAACGACGGGGGACTAGCGGGAAGGTGACAGAAGATACGCAGTATTTT.

The chain employs TRBV14 and TRBJ2-1; D is possibly TRBD2 (6 bases). Deletions cut 4 bases from V and 5 bases from J, with 15 bases between. From germline, CDR1 is SGHDN and CDR2 FVKESK. CDR3 length: 15 amino acids. The CDR3 coding sequence is TGTGCCAGCAGCCCGCGGAGGGCCGTTGACAATGAGCAGTTCTTC. Residues: CASSPRRAVDNEQFF. The full variable domain, completed using reference TRBV14 and TRBJ2-1, is EAGVTQFPSHSVIEKGQTVTLRCDPISGHDNLYWYRRVMGKEIKFLLHFVKESKQDESGMPNNRFLAERTGGTYSTLKVQPAELEDSGVYFCASSPRRAVDNEQFFGPGTRLTVL.

This clone occurred once. The chain couples TRBV28 to TRBJ2-2; the D gene is possibly TRBD2 (6 bases). The CDR3 is 15 amino acids. The germline V gene encodes CDR1 MDHEN and CDR2 SYDVKM. Trimming took 6 bases from V and 1 from J, leaving 12 bases between them. The DNA of the CDR3 is TGTGCCAGCAGCGCGCCCGGGGGGAACACCGGGGAGCTGTTTTTT. Translation gives CASSAPGGNTGELFF.

The chain joins TRBV10-3 to TRBJ1-2, with 8 bases aligning to TRBD1. V lost 3 bases to trimming and J lost 2 bases; unmatched junction nucleotides: 2. The CDR3 extends over 14 amino acids. Germline V gene data show CDR1 as ENHRY and CDR2 as SYGVKD. The CDR3: CAISERTGNYGYTF. CDR3 sequence (DNA): TGTGCCATCAGTGAAAGGACAGGGAACTATGGCTACACCTTC.

J is TRBJ1-3 and V is TRBV2, with D tentatively TRBD1 (6 bases). V lost 4 bases and J 4 bases, leaving 11 bases between the germline ends. From germline, CDR1 is SNHLY and CDR2 FYNNEI. The CDR3 covers 14 residues. The DNA for the CDR3 is TGTGCCAGCAGTGTTGAAGGACAGGGAAACACCATATATTTT. Its protein is CASSVEGQGNTIYF.

As regards this clone: Other DNA sequences within the sample encode an identical CDR3. The V call is TRBV9, the J call TRBJ2-7; TRBD1 is a possible D gene (6 bases). From germline, CDR1 is SGDLS and CDR2 YYNGEE. This CDR3 has 14 residues. The germline V and J ends were trimmed by 0 bases and 2 bases, with 9 bases remaining between them. The DNA of the CDR3 is TGTGCCAGCAGCGTAGGAGGGGGTACCTACGAGCAGTACTTC. This encodes CASSVGGGTYEQYF.

The chain uses TRBV19 and TRBJ2-1, with 8 bases lining up with TRBD1. The CDR3 loop spans 15 amino acids. The germline V gene has CDR1 LNHDA and CDR2 SQIVND (reference sequence). With V trimmed by 2 bases and J by 5 bases, 5 bases remained unmatched. The DNA for the CDR3 is TGTGCCAGTAGTATATTAGGGACAGGAAACAATGAGCAGTTCTTC. As protein: CASSILGTGNNEQFF.

This chain connects TRBV28 to TRBJ2-1, with D possibly matching TRBD2 (6 bases). The V gene's germline CDR1 is MDHEN and CDR2 SYDVKM. CDR3 length: 16 residues. The V and J ends lost 2 bases and 7 bases respectively, with 18 bases between them. The CDR3 DNA reads TGTGCCAGCAGTTTACTTATTGGCGGGACCGGGAATGAGCAGTTCTTC. This translates into CASSLLIGGTGNEQFF.

The V and J genes are TRBV15 and TRBJ2-3; D is unclear. Trimming shortened V by 1 base and J by 3 bases, and 11 bases separated the two germline ends. CDR3 length: 15 amino acids. Germline CDR1 and CDR2: LNHNV and YYDKDF (reference sequence). The CDR3 sequence is CATSRARPETDTQYF. As DNA, the CDR3 is TGTGCCACCAGCAGAGCCCGACCGGAGACAGATACGCAGTATTTT.